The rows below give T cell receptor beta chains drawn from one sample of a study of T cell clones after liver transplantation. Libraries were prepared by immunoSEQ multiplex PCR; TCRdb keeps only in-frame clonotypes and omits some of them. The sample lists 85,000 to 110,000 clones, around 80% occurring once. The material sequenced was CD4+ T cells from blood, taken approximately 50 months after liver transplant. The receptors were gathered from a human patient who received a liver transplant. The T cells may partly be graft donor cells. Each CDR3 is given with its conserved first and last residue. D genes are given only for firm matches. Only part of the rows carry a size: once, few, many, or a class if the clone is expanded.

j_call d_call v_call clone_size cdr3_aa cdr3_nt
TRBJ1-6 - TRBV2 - CASFRDGENSPLHF TGTGCCAGCTTTCGGGACGGGGAAAATTCACCCCTCCACTTT
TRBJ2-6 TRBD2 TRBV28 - CASRSGGSGANVLTF TGTGCCAGCAGGTCGGGGGGATCTGGGGCCAACGTCCTGACTTTC
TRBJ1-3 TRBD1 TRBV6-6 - CASSYRTGGGNTIYF TGTGCCAGCAGTTATCGGACAGGGGGAGGAAACACCATATATTTT
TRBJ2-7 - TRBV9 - CASSVGGGNSYEQYF TGTGCCAGCAGCGTAGGTGGGGGTAACTCCTACGAGCAGTACTTC
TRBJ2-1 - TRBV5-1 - CASSVPYNEQFF TGCGCCAGCAGCGTCCCCTACAATGAGCAGTTCTTC
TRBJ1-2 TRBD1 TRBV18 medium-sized CASSPKPGGYGYTF TGTGCCAGCTCACCGAAACCAGGGGGCTATGGCTACACCTTC
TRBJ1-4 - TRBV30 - CAWSRGGARGEKLFF TGTGCCTGGTCCCGCGGCGGGGCGCGTGGTGAAAAACTGTTTTTT
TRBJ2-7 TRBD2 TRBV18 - CASSLFWNRGSSYEQYF TGTGCCAGCTCACTCTTTTGGAACCGCGGGAGCTCCTACGAGCAGTACTTC
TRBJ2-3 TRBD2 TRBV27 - CASRTPGLAMSTDTQYF TGTGCCAGCAGGACTCCGGGACTAGCGATGAGCACAGATACGCAGTATTTT
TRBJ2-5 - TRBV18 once CASSITDKETQYF TGTGCCAGCTCCATCACAGACAAAGAGACCCAGTACTTC
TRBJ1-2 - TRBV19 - CASSLDNFNYGYTF TGTGCCAGTAGCCTAGACAACTTTAACTATGGCTACACCTTC
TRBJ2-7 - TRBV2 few CASSGGMGSYEQYF TGTGCCAGCAGTGGCGGAATGGGGTCCTACGAGCAGTACTTC
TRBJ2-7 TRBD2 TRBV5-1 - CASSPRGSGGYEQYF TGCGCCAGCAGCCCCCGGGGCTCGGGGGGCTACGAGCAGTACTTC
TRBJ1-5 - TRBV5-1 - CASSLVAGKGQPQHF TGCGCCAGCAGCTTGGTAGCCGGAAAGGGTCAGCCCCAGCATTTT
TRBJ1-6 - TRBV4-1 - CASSQAPGLSLSSPLHF TGCGCCAGCAGCCAAGCCCCAGGCCTTTCCCTCAGTTCACCCCTCCACTTT
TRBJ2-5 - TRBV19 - CASKGTSQETQYF TGTGCCAGTAAAGGGACATCCCAAGAGACCCAGTACTTC
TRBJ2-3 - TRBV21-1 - CASSKADSSMADTQYF TGTGCCAGCAGCAAAGCCGACTCAAGTATGGCAGATACGCAGTATTTT
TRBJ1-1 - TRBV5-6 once CASTRGRKNTEAFF TGTGCCAGCACCCGGGGACGGAAGAACACTGAAGCTTTCTTT
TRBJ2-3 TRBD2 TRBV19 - CASSIDPPSGRSTDTQYF TGTGCCAGTAGTATAGATCCCCCTAGCGGGAGGAGCACAGATACGCAGTATTTT
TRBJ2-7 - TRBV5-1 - CASSPAWQGWEQYF TGCGCCAGCAGTCCCGCCTGGCAGGGGTGGGAGCAGTACTTC